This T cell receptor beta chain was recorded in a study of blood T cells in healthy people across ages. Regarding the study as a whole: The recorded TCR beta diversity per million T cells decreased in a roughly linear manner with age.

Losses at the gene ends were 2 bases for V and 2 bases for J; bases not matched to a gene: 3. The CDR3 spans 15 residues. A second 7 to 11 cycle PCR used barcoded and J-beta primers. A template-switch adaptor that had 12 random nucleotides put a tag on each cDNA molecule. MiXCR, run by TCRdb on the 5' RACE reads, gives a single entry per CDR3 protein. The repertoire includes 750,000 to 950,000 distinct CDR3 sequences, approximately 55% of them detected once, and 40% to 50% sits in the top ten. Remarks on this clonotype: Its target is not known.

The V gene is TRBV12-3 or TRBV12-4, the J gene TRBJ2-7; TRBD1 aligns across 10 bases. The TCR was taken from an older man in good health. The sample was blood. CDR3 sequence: CASSLQGQGTYEQYF. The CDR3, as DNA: TGTGCCAGCAGTTTACAGGGACAGGGGACCTACGAGCAGTACTTC.